This T cell receptor (beta chain) was found in a study of blood T cell repertoires in COVID-19. Study at large: Collection of acute and convalescent COVID-19 samples took place in the United States, Italy and Spain. PBMCs, B-cell-depleted T cells, or T cells were the source of the cDNA or gDNA that made up the material.

Methods used by the authors: How many nucleated cells were present was estimated from reference gene primer amplification. This table comes from immunoSEQ multiplex PCR, and its TCRdb copy is limited to in-frame clones, with some not included. The V and J calls and the clone size are those of that table, but D and trimming were determined from the DNA. The data show 150,000 to 200,000 clones, with 85% to 90% seen just once and more than 0.75% held by the top ten. With 1 base removed from V and 7 bases from J, the gap between germline ends came to 10 bases. The length of the CDR3 is 13 residues. This clonotype originated in a young man with acute or convalescent COVID-19. The sample was peripheral blood. The J gene is TRBJ1-2, the V gene TRBV12-3 or TRBV12-4; D is unclear. The CDR3 nucleotides are TGTGCCAGCAGTTTAGTTTCTTGGGCTGGCTACACCTTC. This translates into CASSLVSWAGYTF.